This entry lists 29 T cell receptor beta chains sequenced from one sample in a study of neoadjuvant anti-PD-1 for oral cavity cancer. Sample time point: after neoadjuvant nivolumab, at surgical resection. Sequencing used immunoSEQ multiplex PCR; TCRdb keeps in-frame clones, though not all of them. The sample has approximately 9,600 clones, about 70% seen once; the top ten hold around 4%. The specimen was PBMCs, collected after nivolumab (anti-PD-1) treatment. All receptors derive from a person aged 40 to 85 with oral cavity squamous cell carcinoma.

For the CDR3, the DNA is TGTGCCAGCAGCCTCCCAGGCGTAGGAGGAGAGACCCAGTACTTC. Its translation is CASSLPGVGGETQYF. The gene calls are TRBV5-6 and TRBJ2-5, with D perhaps TRBD2 (5 bases). Per germline, CDR1 SGHDT and CDR2 YYEEEE. Trimming took 4 bases from V and 4 from J, leaving 17 bases between them. The CDR3 extends over 15 amino acids.

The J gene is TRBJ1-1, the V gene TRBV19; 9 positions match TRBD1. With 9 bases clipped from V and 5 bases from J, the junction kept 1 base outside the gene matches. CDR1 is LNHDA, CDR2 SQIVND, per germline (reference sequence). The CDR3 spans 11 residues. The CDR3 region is CASDRGTEAFF. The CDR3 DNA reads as TGTGCCAGCGACAGGGGGACTGAAGCTTTCTTT.

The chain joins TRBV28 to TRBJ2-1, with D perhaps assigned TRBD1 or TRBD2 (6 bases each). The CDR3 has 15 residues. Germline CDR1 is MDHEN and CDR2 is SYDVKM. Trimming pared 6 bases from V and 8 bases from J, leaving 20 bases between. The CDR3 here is CASSYRGGQGYEQFF. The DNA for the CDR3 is TGTGCCAGCAGCTATCGTGGGGGGCAGGGTTATGAGCAGTTCTTC.

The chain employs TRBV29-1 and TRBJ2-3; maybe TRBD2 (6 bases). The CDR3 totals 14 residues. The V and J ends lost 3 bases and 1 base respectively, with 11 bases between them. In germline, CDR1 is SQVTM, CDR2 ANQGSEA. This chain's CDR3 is CSVDFGSGTDTQYF. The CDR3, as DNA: TGCAGCGTTGACTTCGGGAGCGGCACAGATACGCAGTATTTT.

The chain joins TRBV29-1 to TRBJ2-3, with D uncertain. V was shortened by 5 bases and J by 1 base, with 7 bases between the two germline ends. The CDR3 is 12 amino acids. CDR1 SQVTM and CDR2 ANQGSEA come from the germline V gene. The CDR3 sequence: CSVQDGTDTQYF. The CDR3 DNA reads TGCAGCGTTCAGGATGGCACAGATACGCAGTATTTT.

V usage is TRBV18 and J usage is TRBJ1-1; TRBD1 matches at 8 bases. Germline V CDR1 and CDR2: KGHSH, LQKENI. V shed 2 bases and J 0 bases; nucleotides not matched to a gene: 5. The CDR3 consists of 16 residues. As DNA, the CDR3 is TGTGCCAGCTCACCAGTCATGACAGGGGTGAACACTGAAGCTTTCTTT. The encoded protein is CASSPVMTGVNTEAFF. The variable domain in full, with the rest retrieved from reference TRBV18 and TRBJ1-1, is NAGVMQNPRHLVRRRGQEARLRCSPMKGHSHVYWYRQLPEEGLKFMVYLQKENIIDESGMPKERFSAEFPKEGPSILRIQQVVRGDSAAYFCASSPVMTGVNTEAFFGQGTRLTVV.

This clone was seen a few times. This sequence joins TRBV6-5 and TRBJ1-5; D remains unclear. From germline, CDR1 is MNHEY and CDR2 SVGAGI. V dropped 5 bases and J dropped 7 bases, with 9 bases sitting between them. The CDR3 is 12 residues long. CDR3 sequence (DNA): TGTGCCAGCAGTCGGGTGGACCAGCCCCAGCATTTT. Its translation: CASSRVDQPQHF.

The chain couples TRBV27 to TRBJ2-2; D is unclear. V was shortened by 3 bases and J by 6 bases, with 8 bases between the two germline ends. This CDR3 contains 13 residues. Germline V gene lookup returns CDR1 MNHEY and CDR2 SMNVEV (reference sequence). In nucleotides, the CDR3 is TGTGCCAGCAGTTTTCGGTCGTCCGGGGAGCTGTTTTTT. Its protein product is CASSFRSSGELFF.

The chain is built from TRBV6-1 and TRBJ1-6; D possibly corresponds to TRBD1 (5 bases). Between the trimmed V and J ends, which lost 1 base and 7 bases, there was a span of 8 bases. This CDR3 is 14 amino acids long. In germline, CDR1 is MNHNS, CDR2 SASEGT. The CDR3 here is CASSEVRGNSPLHF. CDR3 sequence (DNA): TGTGCCAGCAGTGAAGTCCGGGGGAATTCACCCCTCCACTTT.

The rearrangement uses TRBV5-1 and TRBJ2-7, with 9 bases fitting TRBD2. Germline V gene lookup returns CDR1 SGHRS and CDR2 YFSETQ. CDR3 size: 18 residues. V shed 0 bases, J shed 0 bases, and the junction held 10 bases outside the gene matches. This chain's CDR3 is CASSLEASGRPSSYEQYF. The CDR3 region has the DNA TGCGCCAGCAGCTTGGAGGCGAGCGGGAGGCCAAGCTCCTACGAGCAGTACTTC.

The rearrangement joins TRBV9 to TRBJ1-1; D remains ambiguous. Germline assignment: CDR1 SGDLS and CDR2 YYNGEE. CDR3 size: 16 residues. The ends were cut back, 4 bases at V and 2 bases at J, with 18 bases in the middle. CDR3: CASSPLSTYVNTEAFF. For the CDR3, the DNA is TGTGCCAGCAGCCCCTTGTCGACATATGTCAACACTGAAGCTTTCTTT.

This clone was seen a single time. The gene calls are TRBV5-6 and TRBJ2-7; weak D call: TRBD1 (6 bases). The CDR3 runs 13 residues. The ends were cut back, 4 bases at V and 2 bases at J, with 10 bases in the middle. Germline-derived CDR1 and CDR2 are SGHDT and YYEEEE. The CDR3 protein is CASSREGAYEQYF. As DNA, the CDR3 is TGTGCCAGCAGCCGCGAGGGGGCCTACGAGCAGTACTTC.

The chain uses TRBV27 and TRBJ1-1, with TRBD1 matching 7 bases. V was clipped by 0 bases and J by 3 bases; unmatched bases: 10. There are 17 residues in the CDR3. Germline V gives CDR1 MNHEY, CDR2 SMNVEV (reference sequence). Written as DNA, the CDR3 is TGTGCCAGCAGTTTATCGGCACAGGGGTCTGGGGACACTGAAGCTTTCTTT. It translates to CASSLSAQGSGDTEAFF.

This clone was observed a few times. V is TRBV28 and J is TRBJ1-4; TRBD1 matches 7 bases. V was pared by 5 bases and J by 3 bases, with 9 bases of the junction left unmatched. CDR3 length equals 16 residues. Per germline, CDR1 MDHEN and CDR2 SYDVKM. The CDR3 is CASSLTPGTANEKLFF. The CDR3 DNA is TGTGCCAGCAGTCTCACCCCCGGGACAGCTAATGAAAAACTGTTTTTT.

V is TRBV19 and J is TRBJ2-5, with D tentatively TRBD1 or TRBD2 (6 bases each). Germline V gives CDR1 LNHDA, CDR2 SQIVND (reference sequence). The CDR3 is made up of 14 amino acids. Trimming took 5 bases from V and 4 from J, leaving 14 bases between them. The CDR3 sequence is CASSPRGPRETQYF. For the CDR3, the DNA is TGTGCCAGTAGTCCACGGGGGCCACGAGAGACCCAGTACTTC.

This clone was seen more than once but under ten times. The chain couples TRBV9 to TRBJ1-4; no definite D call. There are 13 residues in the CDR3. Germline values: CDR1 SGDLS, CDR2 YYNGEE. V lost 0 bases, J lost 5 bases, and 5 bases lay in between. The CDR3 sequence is CASSVAGNEKLFF. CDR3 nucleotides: TGTGCCAGCAGCGTAGCTGGAAATGAAAAACTGTTTTTT.

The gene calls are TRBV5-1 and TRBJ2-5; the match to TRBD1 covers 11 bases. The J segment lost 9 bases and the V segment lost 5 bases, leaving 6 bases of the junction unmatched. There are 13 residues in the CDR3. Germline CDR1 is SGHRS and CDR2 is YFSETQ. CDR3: CASSPGQGVAQYF. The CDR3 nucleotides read TGCGCCAGCAGTCCGGGACAGGGGGTAGCCCAGTACTTC.

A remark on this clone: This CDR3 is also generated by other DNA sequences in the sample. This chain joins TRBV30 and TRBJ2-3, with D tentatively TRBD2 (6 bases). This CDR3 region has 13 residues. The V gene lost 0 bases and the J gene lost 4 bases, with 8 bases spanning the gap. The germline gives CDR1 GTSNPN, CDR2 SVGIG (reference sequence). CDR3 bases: TGTGCCTGGAGTGTACGGAGGGCAGATACGCAGTATTTT. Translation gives CAWSVRRADTQYF.

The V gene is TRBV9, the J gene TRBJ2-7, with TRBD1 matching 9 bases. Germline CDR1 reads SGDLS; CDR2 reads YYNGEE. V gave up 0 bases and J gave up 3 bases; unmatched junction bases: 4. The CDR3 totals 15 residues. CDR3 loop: CASSVGGTGFYEQYF. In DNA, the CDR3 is TGTGCCAGCAGCGTAGGAGGGACAGGGTTCTACGAGCAGTACTTC.

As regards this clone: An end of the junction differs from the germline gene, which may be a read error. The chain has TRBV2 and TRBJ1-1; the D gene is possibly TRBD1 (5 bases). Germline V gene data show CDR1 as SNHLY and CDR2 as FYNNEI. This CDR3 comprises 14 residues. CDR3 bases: TGTGCCAGCAGGCGAGAGGGGCTGGGCACTGAAGCTCTCTTT. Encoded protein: CASRREGLGTEALF. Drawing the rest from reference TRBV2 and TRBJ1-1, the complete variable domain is EPEVTQTPSHQVTQMGQEVILRCVPISNHLYFYWYRQILGQKVEFLVSFYNNEISEKSEIFDDQFSVERPDGSNFTLKIRSTKLEDSAMYFCASRREGLGTEALFGQGTRLTVV.

The CDR3 is CASSQVIPGAEAFF. Written as DNA, the CDR3 is TGCGCCAGCAGCCAAGTGATCCCAGGGGCTGAAGCTTTCTTT. The chain couples TRBV4-1 to TRBJ1-1; tentatively, D is TRBD1 (6 bases). This CDR3 comprises 14 residues. V gave up 1 base and J gave up 6 bases, with 12 bases separating them. The germline CDR1 and CDR2 sequences are MGHRA and YSYEKL.

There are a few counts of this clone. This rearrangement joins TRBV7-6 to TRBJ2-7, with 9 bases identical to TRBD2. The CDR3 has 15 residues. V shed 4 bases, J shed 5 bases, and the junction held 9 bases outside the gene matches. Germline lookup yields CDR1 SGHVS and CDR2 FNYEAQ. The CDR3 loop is CASSSLSGSADEQYF. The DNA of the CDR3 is TGTGCCAGCAGCTCCCTTAGCGGGAGCGCAGACGAGCAGTACTTC.

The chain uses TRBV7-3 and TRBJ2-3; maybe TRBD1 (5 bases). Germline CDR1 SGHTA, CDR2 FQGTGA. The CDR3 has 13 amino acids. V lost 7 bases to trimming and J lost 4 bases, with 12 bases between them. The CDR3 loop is CASTSGNPDTQYF. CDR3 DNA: TGTGCCAGCACCTCAGGGAACCCAGATACGCAGTATTTT.

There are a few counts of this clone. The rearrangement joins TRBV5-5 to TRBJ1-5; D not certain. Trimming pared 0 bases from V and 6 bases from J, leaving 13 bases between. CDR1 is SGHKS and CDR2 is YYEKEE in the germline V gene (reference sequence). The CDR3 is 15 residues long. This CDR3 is CASSLGPRILQPQHF. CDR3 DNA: TGTGCCAGCAGCTTGGGACCGAGGATACTTCAGCCCCAGCATTTT.

The CDR3 sequence: CASRGSGETQYF. In DNA form, the CDR3 reads TGTGCCAGCAGGGGGAGCGGAGAGACCCAGTACTTC. The V gene is TRBV2, the J gene TRBJ2-5, with D maybe TRBD2 (5 bases). CDR1 is SNHLY and CDR2 is FYNNEI in the germline V gene. Trimming removed 6 bases from V and 4 bases from J, with 9 bases in between. The CDR3 extends over 12 amino acids.

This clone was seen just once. CDR3 protein: CASSLSISRDQPQHF. The CDR3 nucleotides read TGTGCCAGCAGCTTAAGCATCAGCAGAGATCAGCCCCAGCATTTT. V is TRBV7-2 and J is TRBJ1-5; D is unresolved. The CDR3 length is 15 residues. The germline V gene has CDR1 SGHTA and CDR2 FQGNSA. V shed 2 bases and J shed 5 bases, with 13 bases lying between them. The variable domain in full, completed from reference TRBV7-2 and TRBJ1-5, reads GAGVSQSPSNKVTEKGKDVELRCDPISGHTALYWYRQSLGQGLEFLIYFQGNSAPDKSGLPSDRFSAERTGGSVSTLTIQRTQQEDSAVYLCASSLSISRDQPQHFGDGTRLSIL.

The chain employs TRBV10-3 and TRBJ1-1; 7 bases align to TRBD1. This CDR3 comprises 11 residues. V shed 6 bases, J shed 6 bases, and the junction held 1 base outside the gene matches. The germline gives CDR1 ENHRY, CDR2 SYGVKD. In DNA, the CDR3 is TGTGCCATCAGACAGGGGCCTGAAGCTTTCTTT. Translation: CAIRQGPEAFF.

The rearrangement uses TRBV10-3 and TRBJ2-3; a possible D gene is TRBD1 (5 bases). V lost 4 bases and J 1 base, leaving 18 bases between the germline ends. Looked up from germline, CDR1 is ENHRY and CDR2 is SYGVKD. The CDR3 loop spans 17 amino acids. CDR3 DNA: TGTGCCATCAGTGGGAACGGACGGACACGTCGCACAGATACGCAGTATTTT. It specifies CAISGNGRTRRTDTQYF.

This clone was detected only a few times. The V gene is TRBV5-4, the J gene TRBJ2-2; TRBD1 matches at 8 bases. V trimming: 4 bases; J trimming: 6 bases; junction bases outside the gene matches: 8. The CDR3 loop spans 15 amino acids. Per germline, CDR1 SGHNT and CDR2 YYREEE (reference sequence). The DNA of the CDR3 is TGTGCCAGCAGCCCCAGACAGGGGATGGCCGGGGAGCTGTTTTTT. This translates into CASSPRQGMAGELFF.